This T cell receptor (beta chain) came from a study of radiation and T cells in renal cell carcinoma. TCRdb keeps only in-frame clones here, not all; method: immunoSEQ multiplex PCR. Here the sample spans 140,000 to 150,000 clones, 65% to 90% being singletons. Time point noted: blood 4 weeks post-SBRT, at nephrectomy. Noted treatment: 15 Gy SBRT to primary tumor, nephrectomy 4 weeks later. This renal cell carcinoma was of the clear cell type. Germline V gene lookup returns CDR1 KGHSH and CDR2 LQKENI. With 5 bases removed from V and 0 bases from J, the gap between germline ends came to 14 bases. The CDR3 loop spans 16 amino acids.

The source of this sequence is a woman aged 45-65 years with renal cell carcinoma. Sequences were derived from blood, sampled from a patient whose treatment included radiotherapy and nephrectomy. The chain carries TRBV18 and TRBJ2-1, with a possible D match to TRBD2 (5 bases). This chain's CDR3 is CASSGGYGSSYNEQFF. The CDR3, as DNA: TGTGCCAGCTCAGGCGGGTACGGAAGCTCCTACAATGAGCAGTTCTTC.